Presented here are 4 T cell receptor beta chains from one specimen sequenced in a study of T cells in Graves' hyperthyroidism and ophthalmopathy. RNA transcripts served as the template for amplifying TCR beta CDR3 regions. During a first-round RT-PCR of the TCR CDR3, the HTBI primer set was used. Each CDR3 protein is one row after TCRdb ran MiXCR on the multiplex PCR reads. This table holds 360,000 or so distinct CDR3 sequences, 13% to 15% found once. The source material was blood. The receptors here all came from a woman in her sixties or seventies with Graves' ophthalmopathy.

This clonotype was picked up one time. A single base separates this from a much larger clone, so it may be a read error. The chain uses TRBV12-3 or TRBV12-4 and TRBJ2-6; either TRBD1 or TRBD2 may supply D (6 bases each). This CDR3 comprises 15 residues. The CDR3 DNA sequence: TGTGCCAGCAGCTTTACGGGGGCTGGGGCCAACGCCCTGACTTTC. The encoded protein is CASSFTGAGANALTF.

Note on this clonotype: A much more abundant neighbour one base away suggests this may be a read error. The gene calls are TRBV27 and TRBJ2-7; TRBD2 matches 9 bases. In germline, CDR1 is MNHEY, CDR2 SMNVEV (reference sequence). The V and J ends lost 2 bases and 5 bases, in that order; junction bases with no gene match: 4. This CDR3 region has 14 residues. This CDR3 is CASSLAGGLNEQYF. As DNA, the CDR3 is TGTGCCAGCAGTTTAGCGGGAGGGCTTAACGAGCAGTACTTC.

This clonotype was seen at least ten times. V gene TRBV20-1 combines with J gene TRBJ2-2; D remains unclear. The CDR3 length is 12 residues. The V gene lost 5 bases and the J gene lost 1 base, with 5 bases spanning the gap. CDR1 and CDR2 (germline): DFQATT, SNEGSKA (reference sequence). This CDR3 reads CSALGNTGELFF. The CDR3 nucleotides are TGCAGTGCTCTCGGGAACACCGGGGAGCTGTTTTTT.

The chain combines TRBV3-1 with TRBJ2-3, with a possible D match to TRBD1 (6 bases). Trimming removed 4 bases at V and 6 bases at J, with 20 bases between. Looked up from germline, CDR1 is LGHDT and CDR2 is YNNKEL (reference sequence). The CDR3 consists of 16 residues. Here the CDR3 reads CASSLGGSLPGDTQYF. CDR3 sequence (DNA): TGTGCCAGCAGCCTAGGGGGATCCCTCCCAGGGGATACGCAGTATTTT.